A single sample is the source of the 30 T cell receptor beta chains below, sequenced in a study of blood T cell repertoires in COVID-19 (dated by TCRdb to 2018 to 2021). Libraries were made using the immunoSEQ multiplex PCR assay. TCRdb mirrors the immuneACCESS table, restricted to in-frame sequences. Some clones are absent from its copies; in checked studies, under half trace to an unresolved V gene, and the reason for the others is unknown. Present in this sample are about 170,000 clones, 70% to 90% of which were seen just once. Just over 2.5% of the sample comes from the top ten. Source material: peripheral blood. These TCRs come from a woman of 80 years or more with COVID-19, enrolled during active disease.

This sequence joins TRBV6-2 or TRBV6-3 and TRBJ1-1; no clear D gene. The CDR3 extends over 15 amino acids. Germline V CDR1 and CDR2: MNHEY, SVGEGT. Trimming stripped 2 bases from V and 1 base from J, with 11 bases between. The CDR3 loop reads CASSYGGPPNTEAFF. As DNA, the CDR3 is TGTGCCAGCAGTTACGGAGGTCCCCCGAACACTGAAGCTTTCTTT.

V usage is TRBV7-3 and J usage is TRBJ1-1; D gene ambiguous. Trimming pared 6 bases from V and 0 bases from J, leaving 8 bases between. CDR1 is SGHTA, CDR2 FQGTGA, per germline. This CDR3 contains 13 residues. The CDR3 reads CASRREMNTEAFF. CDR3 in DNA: TGTGCCAGCAGGAGAGAAATGAACACTGAAGCTTTCTTT.

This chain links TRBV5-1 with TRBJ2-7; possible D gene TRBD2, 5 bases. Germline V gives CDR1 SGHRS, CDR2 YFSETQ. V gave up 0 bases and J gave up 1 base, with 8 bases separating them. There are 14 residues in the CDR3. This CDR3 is CASSLDPGSYEQYF. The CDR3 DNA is TGCGCCAGCAGCTTGGATCCGGGGTCCTACGAGCAGTACTTC.

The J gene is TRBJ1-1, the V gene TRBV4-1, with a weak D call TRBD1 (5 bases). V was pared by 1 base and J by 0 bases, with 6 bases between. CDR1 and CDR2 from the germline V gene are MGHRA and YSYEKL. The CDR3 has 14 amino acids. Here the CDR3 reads CASSQVGVNTEAFF. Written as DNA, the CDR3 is TGCGCCAGCAGCCAAGTAGGGGTGAACACTGAAGCTTTCTTT.

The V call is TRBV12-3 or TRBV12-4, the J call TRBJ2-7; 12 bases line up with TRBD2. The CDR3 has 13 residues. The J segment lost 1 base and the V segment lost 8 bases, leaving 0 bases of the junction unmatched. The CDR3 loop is CASGLAGSYEQYF. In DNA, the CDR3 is TGTGCCAGCGGACTAGCGGGATCCTACGAGCAGTACTTC.

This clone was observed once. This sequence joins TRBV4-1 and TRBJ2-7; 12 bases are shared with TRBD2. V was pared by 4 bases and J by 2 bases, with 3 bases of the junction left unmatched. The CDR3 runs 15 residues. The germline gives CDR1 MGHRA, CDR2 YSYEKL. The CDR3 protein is CASSLRTSGAYEQYF. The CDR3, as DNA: TGCGCCAGCAGCCTTCGGACTAGCGGGGCCTACGAGCAGTACTTC.

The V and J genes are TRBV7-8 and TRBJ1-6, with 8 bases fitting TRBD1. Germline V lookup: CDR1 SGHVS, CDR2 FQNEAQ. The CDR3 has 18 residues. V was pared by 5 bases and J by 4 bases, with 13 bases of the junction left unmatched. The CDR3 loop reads CASSPARGRGLYNSPLHF. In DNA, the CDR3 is TGTGCCAGCAGCCCAGCTAGGGGCAGGGGGCTATATAATTCACCCCTCCACTTT.

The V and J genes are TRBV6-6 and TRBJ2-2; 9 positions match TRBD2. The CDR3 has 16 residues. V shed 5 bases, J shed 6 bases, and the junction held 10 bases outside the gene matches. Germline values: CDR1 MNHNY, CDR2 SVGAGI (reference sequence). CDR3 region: CASSPGPSGIPGELFF. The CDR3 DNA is TGTGCCAGCAGTCCTGGGCCTAGCGGGATCCCCGGGGAGCTGTTTTTT.

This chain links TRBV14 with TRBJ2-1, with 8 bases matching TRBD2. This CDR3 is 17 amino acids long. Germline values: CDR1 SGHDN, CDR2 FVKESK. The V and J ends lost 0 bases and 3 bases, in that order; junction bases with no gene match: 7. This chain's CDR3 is CASSQDLFGRVYNEQFF. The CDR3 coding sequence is TGTGCCAGCAGCCAAGATTTATTCGGGAGGGTCTACAATGAGCAGTTCTTC.

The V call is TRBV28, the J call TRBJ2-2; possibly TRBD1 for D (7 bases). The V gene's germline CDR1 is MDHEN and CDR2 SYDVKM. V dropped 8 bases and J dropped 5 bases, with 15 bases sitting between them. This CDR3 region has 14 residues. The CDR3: CASQVAGGTGELFF. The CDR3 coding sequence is TGTGCCAGCCAAGTCGCAGGGGGGACCGGGGAGCTGTTTTTT.

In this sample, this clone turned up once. As DNA, the CDR3 is TGTGCCAGCTCATTCTCCTCAGGGGGTTCTCTCGCAGATACGCAGTATTTT. Its translation is CASSFSSGGSLADTQYF. The V call is TRBV18, the J call TRBJ2-3; 7 nucleotides line up with TRBD1. Looked up from germline, CDR1 is KGHSH and CDR2 is LQKENI. V trimming: 5 bases; J trimming: 4 bases; junction bases outside the gene matches: 15. The CDR3 runs 17 residues.

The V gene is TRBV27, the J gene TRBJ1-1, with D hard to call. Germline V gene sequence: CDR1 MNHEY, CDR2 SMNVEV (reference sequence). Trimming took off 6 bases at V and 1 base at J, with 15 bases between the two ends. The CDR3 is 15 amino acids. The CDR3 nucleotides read TGTGCCAGCAGAGGCTTTCTGGGAGGGAACACTGAAGCTTTCTTT. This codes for CASRGFLGGNTEAFF.

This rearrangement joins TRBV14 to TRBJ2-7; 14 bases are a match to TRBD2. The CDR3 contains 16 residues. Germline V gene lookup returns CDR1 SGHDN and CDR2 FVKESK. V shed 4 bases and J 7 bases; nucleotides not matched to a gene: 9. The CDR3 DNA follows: TGTGCCAGCAGCCCCCCCGGACTAGCGGGAGGAGGGGAGCAGTACTTC. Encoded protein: CASSPPGLAGGGEQYF.

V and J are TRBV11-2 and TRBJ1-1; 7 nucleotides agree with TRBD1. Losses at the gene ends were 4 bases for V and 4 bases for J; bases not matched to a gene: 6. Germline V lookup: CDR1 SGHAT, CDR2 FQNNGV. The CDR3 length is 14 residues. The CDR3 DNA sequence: TGTGCCAGCAGCTCCTTCAGGGGGACCACTGAAGCTTTCTTT. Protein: CASSSFRGTTEAFF.

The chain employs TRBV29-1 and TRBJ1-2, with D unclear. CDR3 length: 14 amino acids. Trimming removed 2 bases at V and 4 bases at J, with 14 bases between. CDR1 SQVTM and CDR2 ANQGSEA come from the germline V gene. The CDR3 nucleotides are TGCAGCGTTGAAACTGTAACTACCTCCTATGGCTACACCTTC. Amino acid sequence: CSVETVTTSYGYTF.

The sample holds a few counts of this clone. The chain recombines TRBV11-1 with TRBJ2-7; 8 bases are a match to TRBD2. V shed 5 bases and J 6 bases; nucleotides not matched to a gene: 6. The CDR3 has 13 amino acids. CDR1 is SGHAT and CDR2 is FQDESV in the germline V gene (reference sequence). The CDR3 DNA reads TGTGCCAGCAGCCCCAGCGGGAGACGCGAGCAGTACTTC. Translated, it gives CASSPSGRREQYF.

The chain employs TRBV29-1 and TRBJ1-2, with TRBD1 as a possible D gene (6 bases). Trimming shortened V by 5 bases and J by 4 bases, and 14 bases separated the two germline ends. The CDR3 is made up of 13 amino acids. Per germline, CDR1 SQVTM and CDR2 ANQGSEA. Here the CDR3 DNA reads TGCAGCGTTAGGACAGAAGAAATCTATGGCTACACCTTC. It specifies CSVRTEEIYGYTF.

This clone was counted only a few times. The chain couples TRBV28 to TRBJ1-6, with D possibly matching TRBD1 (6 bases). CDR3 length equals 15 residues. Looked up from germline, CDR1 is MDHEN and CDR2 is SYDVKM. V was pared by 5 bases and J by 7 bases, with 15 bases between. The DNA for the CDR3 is TGTGCCAGCAGTGTAAACAGACAGGAGAATTCACCCCTCCACTTT. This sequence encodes CASSVNRQENSPLHF.

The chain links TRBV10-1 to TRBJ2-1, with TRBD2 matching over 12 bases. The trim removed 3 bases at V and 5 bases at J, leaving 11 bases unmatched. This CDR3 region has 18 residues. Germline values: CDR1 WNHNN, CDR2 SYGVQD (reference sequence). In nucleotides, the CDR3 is TGCGCCAGCAGTGAAACTAGCGGGAGGACTATCCCCGACAATGAGCAGTTCTTC. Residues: CASSETSGRTIPDNEQFF.

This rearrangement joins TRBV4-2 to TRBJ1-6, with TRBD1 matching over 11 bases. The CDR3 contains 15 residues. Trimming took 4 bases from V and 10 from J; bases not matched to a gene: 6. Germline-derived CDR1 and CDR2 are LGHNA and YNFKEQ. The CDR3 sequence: CASSRDRGYESPLHF. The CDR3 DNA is TGTGCCAGCAGCCGGGACAGGGGGTACGAGTCACCCCTCCACTTT.

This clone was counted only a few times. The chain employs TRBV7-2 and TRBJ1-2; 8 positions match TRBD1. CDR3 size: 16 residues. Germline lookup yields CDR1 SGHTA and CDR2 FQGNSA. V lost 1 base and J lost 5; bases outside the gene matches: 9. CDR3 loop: CASSLERRTGPYGYTF. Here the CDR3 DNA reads TGTGCCAGCAGCTTAGAGAGACGGACAGGGCCGTATGGCTACACCTTC.

CDR3 in DNA: TGTGCCAGCTCACCTCTAAACTTGGATGAGCAGTTCTTC. It translates to CASSPLNLDEQFF. The chain is built from TRBV18 and TRBJ2-1; unclear D gene. Germline CDR1 KGHSH, CDR2 LQKENI. CDR3 size: 13 residues. V lost 3 bases to trimming and J lost 8 bases, with 11 bases between them.

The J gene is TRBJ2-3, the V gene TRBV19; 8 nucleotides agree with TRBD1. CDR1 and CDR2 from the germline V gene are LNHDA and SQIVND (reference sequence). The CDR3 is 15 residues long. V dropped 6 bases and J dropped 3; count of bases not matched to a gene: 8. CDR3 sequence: CASRSGQGWTDTQYF. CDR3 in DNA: TGTGCCAGTAGGAGTGGACAGGGATGGACAGATACGCAGTATTTT.

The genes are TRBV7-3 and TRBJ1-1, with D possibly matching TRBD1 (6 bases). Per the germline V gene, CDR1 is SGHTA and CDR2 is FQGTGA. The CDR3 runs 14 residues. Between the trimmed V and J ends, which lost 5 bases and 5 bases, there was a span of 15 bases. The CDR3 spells CASSLRGPRTEAFF. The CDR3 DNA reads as TGTGCCAGCAGCCTGCGGGGGCCGCGGACTGAAGCTTTCTTT.

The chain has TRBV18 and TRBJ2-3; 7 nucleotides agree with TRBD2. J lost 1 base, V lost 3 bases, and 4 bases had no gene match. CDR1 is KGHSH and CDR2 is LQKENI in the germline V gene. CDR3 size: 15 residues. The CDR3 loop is CASSPASGGTDTQYF. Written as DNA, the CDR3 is TGTGCCAGCTCACCTGCTAGCGGTGGCACAGATACGCAGTATTTT.

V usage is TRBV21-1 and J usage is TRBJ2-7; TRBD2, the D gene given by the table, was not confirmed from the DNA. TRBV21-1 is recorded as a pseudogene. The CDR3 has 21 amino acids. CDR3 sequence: CASSKGGSAATQAGLSYEQYF. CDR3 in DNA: TGTGCCAGCAGCAAAGGAGGTTCGGCAGCGACTCAAGCGGGCCTCTCCTACGAGCAGTACTTC.

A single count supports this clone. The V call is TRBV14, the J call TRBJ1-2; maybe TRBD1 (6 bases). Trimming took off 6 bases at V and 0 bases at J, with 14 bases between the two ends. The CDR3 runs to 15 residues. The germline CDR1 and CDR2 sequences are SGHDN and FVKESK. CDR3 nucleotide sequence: TGTGCCAGCAGTCCTCCGGGACACTCTAACTATGGCTACACCTTC. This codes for CASSPPGHSNYGYTF.

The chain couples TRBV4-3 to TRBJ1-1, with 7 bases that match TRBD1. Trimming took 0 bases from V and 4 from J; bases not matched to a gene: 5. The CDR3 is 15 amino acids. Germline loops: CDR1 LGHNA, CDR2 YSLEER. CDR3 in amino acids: CASSQDGNRGTEAFF. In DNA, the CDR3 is TGCGCCAGCAGCCAAGATGGGAACAGGGGCACTGAAGCTTTCTTT.

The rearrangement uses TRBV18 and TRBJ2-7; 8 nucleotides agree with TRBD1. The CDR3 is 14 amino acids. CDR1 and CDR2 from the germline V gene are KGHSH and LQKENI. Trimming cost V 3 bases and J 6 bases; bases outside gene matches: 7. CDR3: CASSPGTGTREQYF. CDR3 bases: TGTGCCAGCTCACCCGGGACAGGCACCCGCGAGCAGTACTTC.

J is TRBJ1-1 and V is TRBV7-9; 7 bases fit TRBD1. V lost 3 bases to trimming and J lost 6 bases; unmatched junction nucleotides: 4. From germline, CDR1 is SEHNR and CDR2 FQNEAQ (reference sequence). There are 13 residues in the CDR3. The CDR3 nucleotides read TGTGCCAGCAGCTTCTGGACAGGAGCTGAAGCTTTCTTT. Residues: CASSFWTGAEAFF.